The 17 T cell receptor beta chains below were found in one sample sequenced in a study of T-cell reconstitution after alpha-beta-depleted transplantation in children. Unique molecular identifiers were incorporated during preparation of the TCRbeta library. MiXCR was run by TCRdb on the PCR reads, yielding one entry per CDR3 protein. In the table there are about half a million distinct CDR3 sequences, roughly an eighth of which are singletons. The input for sequencing was PBMCs from the stem cell graft donor, taken from the stem cell graft. The receptors here all came from a human donor who donated a stem cell graft to a child with combined immunodeficiency.

The chain links TRBV15 to TRBJ2-1; weak D call: TRBD1 (6 bases). From germline, CDR1 is LNHNV and CDR2 YYDKDF (reference sequence). Trimming shortened V by 4 bases and J by 5 bases, and 9 bases separated the two germline ends. CDR3 size: 13 residues. This CDR3 reads CATSNPGDNEQFF. For the CDR3, the DNA is TGTGCCACCAGCAATCCAGGGGACAATGAGCAGTTCTTC.

The rearrangement uses TRBV5-4 and TRBJ1-6; TRBD1 matches 11 bases. J lost 6 bases, V lost 4 bases, and 9 bases had no gene match. The CDR3 totals 17 residues. CDR1 and CDR2 (germline): SGHNT, YYREEE (reference sequence). The CDR3 is CASSPGQGGAPNSPLHF. CDR3 in DNA: TGTGCCAGCAGCCCGGGACAGGGGGGTGCACCTAATTCACCCCTCCACTTT.

The chain combines TRBV6-6 with TRBJ2-3; tentatively, D is TRBD1 (5 bases). The CDR3 contains 13 residues. From germline, CDR1 is MNHNY and CDR2 SVGAGI (reference sequence). Trimming pared 2 bases from V and 5 bases from J, leaving 8 bases between. The DNA for the CDR3 is TGTGCCAGCAGTTACAGGGGAAGAGATACGCAGTATTTT. Translated: CASSYRGRDTQYF.

There are a few counts of this clonotype. V and J are TRBV13 and TRBJ2-5; a weak D match, TRBD2 (5 bases). There are 14 residues in the CDR3. Germline-derived CDR1 and CDR2 are PRHDT and FYEKMQ (reference sequence). Trimming took off 0 bases at V and 1 base at J, with 6 bases between the two ends. The CDR3 is CASSLGGIQETQYF. The CDR3 nucleotides are TGTGCCAGCAGCTTAGGCGGGATCCAAGAGACCCAGTACTTC.

In this sample, this clonotype turned up a few times. The V call is TRBV5-1, the J call TRBJ2-1, with TRBD2 matching 11 bases. The germline gives CDR1 SGHRS, CDR2 YFSETQ. Losses at the gene ends were 5 bases for V and 2 bases for J; bases not matched to a gene: 6. This CDR3 has 16 amino acids. The chain's CDR3 is CASRPPTSGTYNEQFF. DNA for the CDR3: TGCGCCAGCAGGCCTCCGACTAGCGGGACCTACAATGAGCAGTTCTTC.

V gene TRBV9 combines with J gene TRBJ1-2; D is unclear. This CDR3 spans 11 amino acids. Trimming removed 4 bases from V and 7 bases from J, with 8 bases in between. The germline V gene encodes CDR1 SGDLS and CDR2 YYNGEE. Here the CDR3 DNA reads TGTGCCAGCAGCCTCAACAGTGGCTACACCTTC. This sequence encodes CASSLNSGYTF.

This clonotype was observed many times. V usage is TRBV5-6 and J usage is TRBJ1-1; D remains unclear. This CDR3 is built from 14 residues. V was pared by 1 base and J by 0 bases, with 7 bases between. Germline CDR1 is SGHDT and CDR2 is YYEEEE. In nucleotides, the CDR3 is TGTGCCAGCAGCTTGTCCTCCATGAACACTGAAGCTTTCTTT. Translated, it gives CASSLSSMNTEAFF.

V is TRBV7-2 and J is TRBJ1-2; the match to TRBD1 covers 8 bases. After removal of 1 base from V and 6 bases from J, the junction contained 7 bases not matched to a gene. This CDR3 comprises 15 residues. Germline V lookup: CDR1 SGHTA, CDR2 FQGNSA. The CDR3 reads CASSLGYGQGNGYTF. The CDR3 DNA reads TGTGCCAGCAGCTTAGGTTACGGACAGGGCAATGGCTACACCTTC. The full variable domain, with the rest looked up from reference TRBV7-2 and TRBJ1-2, is GAGVSQSPSNKVTEKGKDVELRCDPISGHTALYWYRQSLGQGLEFLIYFQGNSAPDKSGLPSDRFSAERTGGSVSTLTIQRTQQEDSAVYLCASSLGYGQGNGYTFGSGTRLTVV.

This clonotype was detected many times. The J gene is TRBJ2-2, the V gene TRBV29-1; 8 positions match TRBD1. The trim removed 5 bases at V and 4 bases at J, leaving 3 bases unmatched. The CDR3 consists of 13 residues. Germline V gene sequence: CDR1 SQVTM, CDR2 ANQGSEA. The CDR3 coding sequence is TGCAGCGTTAACAGGGGGAGCACCGGGGAGCTGTTTTTT. It translates to CSVNRGSTGELFF.

This chain joins TRBV28 and TRBJ2-6; D not certain. The CDR3 extends over 15 amino acids. Trimming pared 6 bases from V and 3 bases from J, leaving 12 bases between. From germline, CDR1 is MDHEN and CDR2 SYDVKM. CDR3: CASSVGFGGANVLTF. DNA of the CDR3: TGTGCCAGCAGCGTGGGGTTTGGTGGGGCCAACGTCCTGACTTTC. The full variable domain, rest sourced from reference TRBV28 and TRBJ2-6, is DVKVTQSSRYLVKRTGEKVFLECVQDMDHENMFWYRQDPGLGLRLIYFSYDVKMKEKGDIPEGYSVSREKKERFSLILESASTNQTSMYLCASSVGFGGANVLTFGAGSRLTVL.

The chain joins TRBV5-1 to TRBJ2-1, with D possibly matching TRBD1 (5 bases). V was cut by 1 base and J by 3 bases, with 11 bases left in between. Looked up from germline, CDR1 is SGHRS and CDR2 is YFSETQ. The CDR3 runs to 15 residues. The CDR3 loop reads CASSLLGPNYNEQFF. The CDR3 DNA is TGCGCCAGCAGCTTGCTGGGGCCGAACTACAATGAGCAGTTCTTC. Based on the CDR3 plus reference TRBV5-1 and TRBJ2-1, the full variable domain is KAGVTQTPRYLIKTRGQQVTLSCSPISGHRSVSWYQQTPGQGLQFLFEYFSETQRNKGNFPGRFSGRQFSNSRSEMNVSTLELGDSALYLCASSLLGPNYNEQFFGPGTRLTVL.

This clonotype was found many times. The chain links TRBV20-1 to TRBJ2-7, with D possibly TRBD1 on 5 matching bases. V lost 3 bases and J 2 bases, leaving 20 bases between the germline ends. This CDR3 is built from 16 residues. Germline V gene lookup returns CDR1 DFQATT and CDR2 SNEGSKA (reference sequence). The CDR3 DNA reads as TGCAGTGCTAGTCCGCCCTTGGGCAGGGCTACCTACGAGCAGTACTTC. This codes for CSASPPLGRATYEQYF.

To note about this clonotype: A much more abundant neighbour one base away suggests this may be a read error. The genes are TRBV6-1 and TRBJ2-3; D gene ambiguous. The V gene's germline CDR1 is MNHNS and CDR2 SASEGT. V dropped 4 bases and J dropped 4 bases, with 3 bases sitting between them. The CDR3 covers 11 residues. The CDR3 DNA sequence: TGTGCCAGCAGTGTGCCAGATACGCAGTATTTT. Its translation: CASSVPDTQYF.

This clonotype was picked up a small number of times. The chain is built from TRBV30 and TRBJ2-5; D gene uncertain. V was trimmed by 0 bases and J by 0 bases, leaving 5 bases between them. CDR1 GTSNPN and CDR2 SVGIG come from the germline V gene (reference sequence). The CDR3 totals 13 residues. Here the CDR3 DNA reads TGTGCCTGGAGTGTGGTGTACCAAGAGACCCAGTACTTC. Translating gives CAWSVVYQETQYF.

This clonotype was counted at least ten times. The gene calls are TRBV7-3 and TRBJ2-3, with TRBD2 matching 10 bases. V gave up 1 base and J gave up 1 base; unmatched junction bases: 8. Germline V CDR1 and CDR2: SGHTA, FQGTGA. CDR3 length: 18 amino acids. The CDR3 region is CASSLSPTTSGGTDTQYF. CDR3 nucleotide sequence: TGTGCCAGCAGCTTAAGCCCTACTACTAGCGGGGGCACAGATACGCAGTATTTT.

In its sample, this clonotype was seen a few times. The chain joins TRBV29-1 to TRBJ2-7; the match to TRBD2 covers 12 bases. This CDR3 has 13 residues. V lost 7 bases, J lost 3 bases, and 4 bases stayed unmatched. Per the germline V gene, CDR1 is SQVTM and CDR2 is ANQGSEA. CDR3 region: CSASTSGSYEQYF. The CDR3 nucleotides are TGCAGCGCCTCGACTAGCGGGAGCTACGAGCAGTACTTC.

This clonotype was seen a handful of times. The chain links TRBV18 to TRBJ1-5; TRBD1 aligns across 11 bases. The CDR3 extends over 16 amino acids. Trimming at V came to 5 bases and at J to 1 base, leaving 4 bases not matched to a gene. Germline loops: CDR1 KGHSH, CDR2 LQKENI. The chain's CDR3 is CASSGGDRGSNQPQHF. The CDR3 DNA reads as TGTGCCAGCTCAGGAGGGGACAGGGGGAGCAATCAGCCCCAGCATTTT. Supplemented by reference TRBV18 and TRBJ1-5, the full variable domain reads NAGVMQNPRHLVRRRGQEARLRCSPMKGHSHVYWYRQLPEEGLKFMVYLQKENIIDESGMPKERFSAEFPKEGPSILRIQQVVRGDSAAYFCASSGGDRGSNQPQHFGDGTRLSIL.